Presented here are 17 T cell receptor beta chains from one specimen sequenced in a study of T-cell memory formation after mild COVID-19. TCRdb ran MiXCR on the 5' RACE reads and lists one entry per CDR3 protein. The sample records 470,000 or so distinct CDR3 sequences, about 23% being singletons. Material: PBMCs or a T cell subset sorted from them (not recorded which). The receptor set was obtained from an adult woman who had mild COVID-19 (a few samples of this study predate the infection). Cell type and time point are not known.

The rearrangement uses TRBV24-1 and TRBJ2-5; no firm D call. The CDR3 covers 15 residues. Trimming left V 0 bases short and J 3 bases short, with 10 bases between. Per germline, CDR1 KGHDR and CDR2 SFDVKD. CDR3 sequence: CATSDLRYGKETQYF. The CDR3 coding sequence is TGTGCCACCAGTGATTTGCGATACGGAAAAGAGACCCAGTACTTC.

The rearrangement links TRBV19 to TRBJ2-6, with unresolved D. The V and J ends lost 1 base and 4 bases respectively, with 5 bases between them. The CDR3 runs 14 residues. Germline-derived CDR1 and CDR2 are LNHDA and SQIVND (reference sequence). CDR3: CASSIALGANVLTF. In nucleotides, the CDR3 is TGTGCCAGTAGTATAGCACTCGGGGCCAACGTCCTGACTTTC.

This clonotype was seen more than once but under ten times. V usage is TRBV5-6 and J usage is TRBJ2-1, with D maybe TRBD2 (5 bases). V was trimmed by 5 bases and J by 3 bases, leaving 12 bases between them. The V gene's germline CDR1 is SGHDT and CDR2 YYEEEE. CDR3 size: 14 residues. The CDR3 sequence: CASSRRTVYNEQFF. The CDR3 DNA is TGTGCCAGCAGTCGGAGGACTGTCTACAATGAGCAGTTCTTC.

This chain connects TRBV25-1 to TRBJ1-6; D gene ambiguous. CDR1 MGHDK and CDR2 SYGVNS come from the germline V gene. This CDR3 has 14 amino acids. V lost 3 bases and J 10 bases, leaving 13 bases between the germline ends. CDR3 in amino acids: CASSEDYSRSPLHF. The DNA of the CDR3 is TGTGCCAGCAGTGAGGACTATAGCAGATCACCCCTCCACTTT.

The chain carries TRBV19 and TRBJ1-2; D not resolved. The CDR3 sequence is 15 residues long. The germline V gene has CDR1 LNHDA and CDR2 SQIVND (reference sequence). V lost 2 bases and J 8 bases, leaving 18 bases between the germline ends. The CDR3 sequence is CASSITIGYTRGYTF. In DNA, the CDR3 is TGTGCCAGTAGTATAACCATCGGGTATACTCGAGGCTACACCTTC.

This clonotype showed up just a few times. The genes are TRBV7-6 and TRBJ2-1; tentative D call: TRBD1 (6 bases). Germline CDR1 SGHVS, CDR2 FNYEAQ. This CDR3 has 18 amino acids. The V gene lost 4 bases and the J gene lost 0 bases, with 19 bases spanning the gap. As DNA, the CDR3 is TGTGCCAGCAGCTCTCCGGATTACGGACAGAGCTCCTACAATGAGCAGTTCTTC. Amino acid sequence: CASSSPDYGQSSYNEQFF.

The chain combines TRBV5-1 with TRBJ1-4; 8 nucleotides match TRBD1. With V trimmed by 2 bases and J by 7 bases, 13 bases remained unmatched. CDR3 length: 17 amino acids. Germline V gene data show CDR1 as SGHRS and CDR2 as YFSETQ. The CDR3 DNA reads as TGCGCCAGCAGCTTAGACAGGGGCCCGACCCGTGGTGAAAAACTGTTTTTT. Protein sequence: CASSLDRGPTRGEKLFF.

This clonotype has only one observation. The rearrangement uses TRBV29-1 and TRBJ2-1, with D perhaps given as TRBD1 or TRBD2 (5 bases each). The ends were cut back, 0 bases at V and 0 bases at J, with 15 bases in the middle. This CDR3 has 17 amino acids. Germline CDR1 and CDR2: SQVTM and ANQGSEA. The CDR3 is CSVEDRGTLYSYNEQFF. For the CDR3, the DNA is TGCAGCGTTGAAGACCGTGGGACCCTTTACTCCTACAATGAGCAGTTCTTC.

V gene TRBV5-1 combines with J gene TRBJ2-3, with D possibly being TRBD1 (5 bases). The CDR3 is made up of 11 amino acids. Germline V gene lookup returns CDR1 SGHRS and CDR2 YFSETQ. The V end was cut by 5 bases, the J end by 5 bases, with 6 bases between. CDR3 in amino acids: CASSTGDTQYF. In DNA form, the CDR3 reads TGCGCCAGCAGTACAGGAGATACGCAGTATTTT.

This clonotype occurred many times. The V gene is TRBV19, the J gene TRBJ2-5; TRBD1 matches at 11 bases. Germline V lookup: CDR1 LNHDA, CDR2 SQIVND (reference sequence). Trimming took 9 bases from V and 5 from J; bases not matched to a gene: 5. The CDR3 contains 13 residues. The CDR3 DNA reads as TGTGCCAGCAGCCGGGACAGGGGGGAGACCCAGTACTTC. Protein: CASSRDRGETQYF.

This clonotype has more than one count but fewer than ten. The rearrangement uses TRBV6-2 or TRBV6-3 and TRBJ2-5; 7 bases line up with TRBD1. From germline, CDR1 is MNHEY and CDR2 SVGEGT. V lost 6 bases and J lost 1; bases outside the gene matches: 2. The CDR3 contains 13 residues. CDR3 sequence reads: CASRRTGQETQYF. The CDR3 nucleotides read TGTGCCAGCAGACGGACAGGCCAAGAGACCCAGTACTTC.

This clonotype was counted only a few times. The chain is built from TRBV29-1 and TRBJ2-1; perhaps TRBD1 as D (6 bases). V shed 6 bases and J shed 4 bases, with 16 bases lying between them. CDR3 length: 14 residues. Germline V lookup: CDR1 SQVTM, CDR2 ANQGSEA. CDR3 in amino acids: CSVTDMGHYNEQFF. In DNA, the CDR3 is TGCAGCGTGACCGATATGGGACATTACAATGAGCAGTTCTTC.

This clonotype was counted a few times. This chain uses TRBV28 with TRBJ1-5, with 7 positions matching TRBD1. This CDR3 has 15 amino acids. Germline CDR1 is MDHEN and CDR2 is SYDVKM. The V segment lost 6 bases and the J segment 3 bases; nucleotides outside the gene matches: 8. Written as DNA, the CDR3 is TGTGCCAGCAGATCGGACAGGAAGAACAATCAGCCCCAGCATTTT. Its protein product is CASRSDRKNNQPQHF.

The chain combines TRBV5-4 with TRBJ2-2; D unresolved. Trimming cost V 0 bases and J 5 bases, with 14 bases left between them. The CDR3 loop spans 16 amino acids. CDR1 SGHNT and CDR2 YYREEE come from the germline V gene (reference sequence). CDR3 amino acids: CASSLGSPLGTGELFF. The CDR3 DNA sequence: TGTGCCAGCAGCTTGGGCAGTCCACTGGGGACCGGGGAGCTGTTTTTT.

There are a few counts of this clonotype. This chain uses TRBV7-2 with TRBJ2-7, with D perhaps being TRBD1 or TRBD2 (5 bases each). V was cut by 4 bases and J by 4 bases, with 17 bases left in between. There are 15 residues in the CDR3. The V gene's germline CDR1 is SGHTA and CDR2 FQGNSA. The CDR3 protein is CASSSGTDIEYEQYF. The DNA for the CDR3 is TGTGCCAGCAGCTCCGGGACGGATATCGAGTACGAGCAGTACTTC.

This sequence joins TRBV6-5 and TRBJ1-1; tentative D call: TRBD1 (5 bases). Germline V lookup: CDR1 MNHEY, CDR2 SVGAGI. The CDR3 loop spans 17 amino acids. The V end was cut by 7 bases, the J end by 8 bases, with 29 bases between. The CDR3 nucleotides are TGTGCCAGCACCTCGGCGGGACTCCGGACCGCTCAGCGAGAAGCTTTCTTT. Translation: CASTSAGLRTAQREAFF.

This clonotype was observed a handful of times. The V call is TRBV7-8, the J call TRBJ2-7; 8 nucleotides line up with TRBD2. Germline lookup yields CDR1 SGHVS and CDR2 FQNEAQ. The trim removed 3 bases at V and 2 bases at J, leaving 12 bases unmatched. This CDR3 spans 17 amino acids. The CDR3 region is CASSFRYGGETAYEQYF. The CDR3 bases are TGTGCCAGCAGCTTTCGGTACGGGGGGGAGACTGCCTACGAGCAGTACTTC. The complete variable domain, with remaining parts taken from reference TRBV7-8 and TRBJ2-7, reads GAGVSQSPRYKVAKRGQDVALRCDPISGHVSLFWYQQALGQGPEFLTYFQNEAQLDKSGLPSDRFFAERPEGSVSTLKIQRTQQEDSAVYLCASSFRYGGETAYEQYFGPGTRLTVT.